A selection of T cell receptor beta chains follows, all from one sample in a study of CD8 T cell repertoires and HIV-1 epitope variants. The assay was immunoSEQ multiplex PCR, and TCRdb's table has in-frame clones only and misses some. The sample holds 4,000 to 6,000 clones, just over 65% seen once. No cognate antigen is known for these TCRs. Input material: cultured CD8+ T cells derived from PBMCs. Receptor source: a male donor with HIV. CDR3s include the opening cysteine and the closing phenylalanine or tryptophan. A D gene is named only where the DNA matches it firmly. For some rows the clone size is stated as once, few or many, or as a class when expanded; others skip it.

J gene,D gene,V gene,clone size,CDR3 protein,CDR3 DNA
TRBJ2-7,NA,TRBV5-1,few,CASSFLTGPSYEQYF,TGCGCCAGCAGCTTTCTGACGGGACCCTCCTACGAGCAGTACTTC
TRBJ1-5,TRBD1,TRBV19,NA,CASQTGAGNQPQHF,TGTGCCAGTCAGACAGGGGCAGGCAATCAGCCCCAGCATTTT
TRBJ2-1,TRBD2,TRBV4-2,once,CASSQEGPDTSGANEQFF,TGTGCCAGCAGCCAAGAGGGGCCAGACACTAGCGGGGCCAATGAGCAGTTCTTC
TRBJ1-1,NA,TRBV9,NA,CASSVAAGEAFF,TGTGCCAGCAGCGTAGCGGCAGGAGAAGCTTTCTTT
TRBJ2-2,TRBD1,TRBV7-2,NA,CASSLTGGANTGELFF,TGTGCCAGCAGCTTGACAGGGGGTGCGAACACCGGGGAGCTGTTTTTT
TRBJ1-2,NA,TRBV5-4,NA,CASSQDPPDLDYGYTF,TGCGCCAGCAGCCAAGATCCCCCAGACTTGGACTATGGCTACACCTTC
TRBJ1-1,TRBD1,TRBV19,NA,CASSIVGGIGTEAFF,TGTGCCAGTAGTATCGTAGGGGGCATTGGCACTGAAGCTTTCTTT
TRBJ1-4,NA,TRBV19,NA,CASSIEDSFIEEKLFF,TGTGCCAGTAGTATAGAAGACAGTTTTATCGAAGAAAAACTGTTTTTT
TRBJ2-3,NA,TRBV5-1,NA,CASSLASDLRLDTQYF,TGCGCCAGCAGCTTGGCATCGGACTTACGTTTAGATACGCAGTATTTT
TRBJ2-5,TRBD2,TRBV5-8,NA,CASSPWTSGRIGETQYF,TGTGCCAGCAGCCCTTGGACTAGCGGGAGGATCGGAGAGACCCAGTACTTC
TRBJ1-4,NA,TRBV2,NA,CASTDAFTTSEKLFF,TGTGCCAGCACTGATGCTTTCACCACCTCTGAAAAACTGTTTTTT
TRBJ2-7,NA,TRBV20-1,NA,CSATGEQYF,TGCAGTGCTACAGGGGAGCAGTACTTC
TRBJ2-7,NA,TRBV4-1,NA,CASSQLTGRTTDYEQYF,TGCGCCAGCAGCCAGCTAACTGGGAGGACTACCGACTACGAGCAGTACTTC
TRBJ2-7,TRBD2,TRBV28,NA,CASSYLSGGEQYF,TGTGCCAGCAGTTACCTTAGCGGGGGCGAGCAGTACTTC
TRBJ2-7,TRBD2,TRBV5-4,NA,CASSPGGAGAPKQYF,TGTGCCAGCAGCCCGGGGGGAGCGGGAGCCCCCAAGCAGTACTTC
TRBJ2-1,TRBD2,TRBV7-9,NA,CASSPAGQRGGRNEQFF,TGTGCCAGCAGCCCAGCTGGACAGCGGGGGGGCCGCAATGAGCAGTTCTTC
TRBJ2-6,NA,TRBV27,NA,CASSSAGGSGANVLTF,TGTGCCAGCAGTTCTGCGGGCGGCTCTGGGGCCAACGTCCTGACTTTC
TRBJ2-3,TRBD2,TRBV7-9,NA,CASSPGGGGAGTDTQYF,TGTGCCAGCAGCCCGGGGGGTGGGGGAGCTGGCACAGATACGCAGTATTTT
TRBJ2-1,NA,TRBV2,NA,CASLEANNEQFF,TGTGCCAGCCTAGAAGCGAACAATGAGCAGTTCTTC
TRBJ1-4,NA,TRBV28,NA,CASSPATNEKLFF,TGTGCCAGCAGTCCTGCAACTAATGAAAAACTGTTTTTT
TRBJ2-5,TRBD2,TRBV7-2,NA,CASSSGGGVQETQYF,TGTGCCAGCAGCTCCGGCGGGGGGGTCCAAGAGACCCAGTACTTC
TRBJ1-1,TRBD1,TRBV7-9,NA,CASRQGDTEAFF,TGTGCCAGCCGACAGGGGGACACTGAAGCTTTCTTT
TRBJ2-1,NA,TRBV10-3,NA,CAISAPGRGSYNEQFF,TGTGCCATCAGTGCTCCTGGGCGAGGCTCCTACAATGAGCAGTTCTTC
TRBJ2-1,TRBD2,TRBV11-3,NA,CASSFRSGSYNEQFF,TGTGCCAGCAGCTTCAGAAGCGGGAGTTACAATGAGCAGTTCTTC
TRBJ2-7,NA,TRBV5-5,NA,CASSFGEYEQYF,TGTGCCAGCAGCTTCGGGGAATACGAGCAGTACTTC
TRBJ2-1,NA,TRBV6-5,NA,CASSTAGEGEQFF,TGTGCCAGCAGTACAGCAGGGGAAGGTGAGCAGTTCTTC
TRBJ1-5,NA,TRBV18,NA,CASSPGSVGGGNQPQHF,TGTGCCAGCTCACCCGGGTCGGTGGGTGGGGGCAATCAGCCCCAGCATTTT
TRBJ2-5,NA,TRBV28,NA,CASSSPDMSQETQYF,TGTGCCAGCAGTTCCCCTGACATGTCCCAAGAGACCCAGTACTTC
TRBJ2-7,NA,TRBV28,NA,CASSTLTWDTRSYEQYF,TGTGCCAGCAGTACCCTCACATGGGACACCCGGAGCTACGAGCAGTACTTC
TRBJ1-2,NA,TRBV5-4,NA,CASSPSEAGYGYTF,TGTGCCAGCAGCCCTTCCGAGGCGGGCTATGGCTACACCTTC
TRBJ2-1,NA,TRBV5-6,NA,CASSVPENEQFF,TGTGCCAGCAGCGTACCAGAGAATGAGCAGTTCTTC
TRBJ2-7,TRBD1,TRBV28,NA,CASSSPRTGGTHEQYF,TGTGCCAGCAGTTCGCCACGAACAGGGGGCACTCACGAGCAGTACTTC
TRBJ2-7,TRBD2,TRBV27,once,CASSFLAGGLYEQYF,TGTGCCAGCAGTTTCCTAGCGGGGGGGCTCTACGAGCAGTACTTC
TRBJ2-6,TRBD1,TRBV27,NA,CASSIQGAGGANVLTF,TGTGCCAGCAGCATACAGGGGGCGGGTGGGGCCAACGTCCTGACTTTC
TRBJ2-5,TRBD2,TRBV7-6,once,CASSSWSTSGGFMETQYF,TGTGCCAGCAGCTCTTGGAGCACTAGCGGGGGGTTCATGGAGACCCAGTACTTC
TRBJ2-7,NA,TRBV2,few,CASSESVREQYF,TGTGCCAGCAGTGAAAGCGTTAGGGAGCAGTACTTC
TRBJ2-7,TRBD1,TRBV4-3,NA,CASSQDLGDRTSYEQYF,TGCGCCAGCAGCCAAGATCTTGGGGACAGAACGTCCTACGAGCAGTACTTC
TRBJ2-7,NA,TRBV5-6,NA,CASSLRPMGDYEQYF,TGTGCCAGCAGCTTGAGACCCATGGGTGATTACGAGCAGTACTTC
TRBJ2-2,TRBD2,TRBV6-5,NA,CASSRTSGNTGELFF,TGTGCCAGCAGCCGGACTAGCGGAAACACCGGGGAGCTGTTTTTT
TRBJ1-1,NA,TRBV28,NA,CASSPAVEAFF,TGTGCCAGCAGTCCCGCAGTTGAAGCTTTCTTT
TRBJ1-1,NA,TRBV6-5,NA,CASSLGGAGEAFF,TGTGCCAGCAGTTTGGGGGGGGCGGGTGAAGCTTTCTTT
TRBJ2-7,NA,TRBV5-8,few,CASSWKGGSYEQYF,TGTGCCAGCAGCTGGAAGGGAGGCTCCTACGAGCAGTACTTC
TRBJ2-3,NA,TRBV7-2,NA,CASSLGGATDTQYF,TGTGCCAGCAGCTTAGGGGGGGCAACAGATACGCAGTATTTT
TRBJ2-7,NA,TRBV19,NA,CASSIVDSYEQYF,TGTGCCAGTAGTATCGTCGACAGCTACGAGCAGTACTTC
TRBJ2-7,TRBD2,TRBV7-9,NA,CASSSQTSERSYEQYF,TGTGCCAGCAGCTCACAAACTAGCGAGCGCTCCTACGAGCAGTACTTC
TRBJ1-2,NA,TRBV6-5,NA,CASSYFQDRGGYTF,TGTGCCAGCAGTTACTTCCAGGATCGGGGTGGCTACACCTTC
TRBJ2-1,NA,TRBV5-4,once,CASSLISRDPNNEQFF,TGTGCCAGCAGCTTGATCTCGAGGGACCCTAACAATGAGCAGTTCTTC
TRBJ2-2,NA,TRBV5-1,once,CASSLVGGNANTGELFF,TGCGCCAGCAGCTTGGTTGGCGGAAACGCGAACACCGGGGAGCTGTTTTTT
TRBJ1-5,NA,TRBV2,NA,CASTRDEGRYNQPQHF,TGTGCCAGCACCCGGGATGAGGGTAGGTACAATCAGCCCCAGCATTTT
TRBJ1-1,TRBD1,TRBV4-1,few,CASSRLQGEEAFF,TGCGCCAGCAGCCGTTTACAGGGGGAGGAAGCTTTCTTT
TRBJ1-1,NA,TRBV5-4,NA,CASSRRVNTEAFF,TGTGCCAGCAGCCGACGGGTGAACACTGAAGCTTTCTTT
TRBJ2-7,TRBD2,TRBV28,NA,CASSPGLAMYEQYF,TGTGCCAGCAGTCCAGGACTAGCTATGTACGAGCAGTACTTC
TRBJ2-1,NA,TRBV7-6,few,CASSAGRGDNNEQFF,TGTGCCAGCAGCGCAGGCAGGGGGGATAACAATGAGCAGTTCTTC
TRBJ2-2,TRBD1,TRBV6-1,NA,CASSLGQHTGELFF,TGTGCCAGCAGTCTGGGACAGCACACCGGGGAGCTGTTTTTT
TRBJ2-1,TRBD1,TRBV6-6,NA,CASSYGGDRGHNEQFF,TGTGCCAGCAGTTACGGGGGGGACAGGGGCCACAATGAGCAGTTCTTC